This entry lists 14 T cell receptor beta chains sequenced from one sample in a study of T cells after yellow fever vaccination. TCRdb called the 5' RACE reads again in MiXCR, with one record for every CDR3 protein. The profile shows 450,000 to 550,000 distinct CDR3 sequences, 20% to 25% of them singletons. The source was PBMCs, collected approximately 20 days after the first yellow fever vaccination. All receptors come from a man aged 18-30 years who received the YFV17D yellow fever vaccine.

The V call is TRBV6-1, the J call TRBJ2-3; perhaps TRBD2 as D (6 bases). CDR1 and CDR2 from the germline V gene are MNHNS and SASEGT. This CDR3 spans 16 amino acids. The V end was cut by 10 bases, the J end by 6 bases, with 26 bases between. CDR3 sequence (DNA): TGTGCCACCAGCCCCCGTGGGACCGGCGGGACGGATACGCAGTATTTT. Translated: CATSPRGTGGTDTQYF.

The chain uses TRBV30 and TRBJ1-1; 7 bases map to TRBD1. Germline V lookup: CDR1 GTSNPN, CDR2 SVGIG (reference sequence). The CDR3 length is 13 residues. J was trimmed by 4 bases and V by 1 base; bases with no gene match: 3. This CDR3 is CAWSGQGATEAFF. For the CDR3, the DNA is TGTGCCTGGAGTGGACAGGGTGCCACTGAAGCTTTCTTT.

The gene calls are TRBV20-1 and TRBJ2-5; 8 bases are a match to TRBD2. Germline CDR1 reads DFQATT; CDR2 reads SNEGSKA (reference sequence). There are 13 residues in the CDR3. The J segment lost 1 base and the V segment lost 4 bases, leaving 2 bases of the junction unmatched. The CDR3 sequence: CSANGGAQETQYF. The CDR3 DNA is TGCAGTGCTAACGGGGGGGCCCAAGAGACCCAGTACTTC.

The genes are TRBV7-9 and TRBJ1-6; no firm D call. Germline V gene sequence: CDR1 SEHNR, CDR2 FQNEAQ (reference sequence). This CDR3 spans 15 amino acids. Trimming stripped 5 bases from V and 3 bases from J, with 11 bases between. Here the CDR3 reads CASSQGEGYNSPLHF. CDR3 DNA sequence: TGTGCCAGCAGCCAAGGCGAGGGCTATAATTCACCCCTCCACTTT.

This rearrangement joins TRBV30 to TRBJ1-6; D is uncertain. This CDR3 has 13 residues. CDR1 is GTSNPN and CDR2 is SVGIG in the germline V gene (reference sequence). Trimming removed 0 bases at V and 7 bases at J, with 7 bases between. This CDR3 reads CAWSVFENSPLHF. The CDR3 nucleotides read TGTGCCTGGAGTGTCTTCGAAAATTCACCCCTCCACTTT.

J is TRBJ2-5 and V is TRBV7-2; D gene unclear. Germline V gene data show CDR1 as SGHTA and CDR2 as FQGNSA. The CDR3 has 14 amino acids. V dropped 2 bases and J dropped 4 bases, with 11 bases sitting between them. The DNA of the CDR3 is TGTGCCAGCAGCTTAAACAAGCTCGGAGAGACCCAGTACTTC. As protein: CASSLNKLGETQYF.

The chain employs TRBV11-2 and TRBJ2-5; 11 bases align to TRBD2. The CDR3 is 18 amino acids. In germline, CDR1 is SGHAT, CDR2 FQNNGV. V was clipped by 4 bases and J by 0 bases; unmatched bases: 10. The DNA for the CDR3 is TGTGCCAGCAGCTCACAACCCTTAGCGGGGGGGCACCAAGAGACCCAGTACTTC. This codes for CASSSQPLAGGHQETQYF. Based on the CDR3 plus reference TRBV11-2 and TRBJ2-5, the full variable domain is EAGVAQSPRYKIIEKRQSVAFWCNPISGHATLYWYQQILGQGPKLLIQFQNNGVVDDSQLPKDRFSAERLKGVDSTLKIQPAKLEDSAVYLCASSSQPLAGGHQETQYFGPGTRLLVL.

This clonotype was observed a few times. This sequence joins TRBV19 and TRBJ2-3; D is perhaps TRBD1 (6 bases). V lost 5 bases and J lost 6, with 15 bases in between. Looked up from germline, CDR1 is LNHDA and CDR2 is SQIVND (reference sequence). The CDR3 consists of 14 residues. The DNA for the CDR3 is TGTGCCAGTAGTGTACAGGGCCTGAAGGATACGCAGTATTTT. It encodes CASSVQGLKDTQYF.

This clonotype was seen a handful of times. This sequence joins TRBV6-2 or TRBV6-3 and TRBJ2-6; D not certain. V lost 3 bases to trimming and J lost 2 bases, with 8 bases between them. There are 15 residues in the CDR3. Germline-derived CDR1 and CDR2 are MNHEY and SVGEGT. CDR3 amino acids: CASSYEGPGANVLTF. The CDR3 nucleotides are TGTGCCAGCAGTTATGAAGGCCCTGGGGCCAACGTCCTGACTTTC.

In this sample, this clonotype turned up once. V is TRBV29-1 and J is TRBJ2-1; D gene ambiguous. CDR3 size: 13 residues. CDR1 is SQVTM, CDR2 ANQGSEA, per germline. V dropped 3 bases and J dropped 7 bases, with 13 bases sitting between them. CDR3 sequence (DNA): TGCAGCGTTGAGCCCAGGTTTGGGAATGAGCAGTTCTTC. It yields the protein CSVEPRFGNEQFF.

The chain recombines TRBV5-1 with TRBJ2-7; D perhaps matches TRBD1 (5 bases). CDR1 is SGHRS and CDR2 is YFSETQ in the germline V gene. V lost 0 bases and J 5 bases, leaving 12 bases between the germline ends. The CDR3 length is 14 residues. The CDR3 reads CASSLGVIGDEQYV. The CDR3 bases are TGCGCCAGCAGCTTGGGGGTTATAGGGGACGAGCAGTACGTC.

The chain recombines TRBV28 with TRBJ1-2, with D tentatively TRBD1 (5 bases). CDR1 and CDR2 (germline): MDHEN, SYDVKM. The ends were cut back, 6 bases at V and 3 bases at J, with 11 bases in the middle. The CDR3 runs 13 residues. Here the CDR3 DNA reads TGTGCCAGCAGCTGGGCAGGGTACTATGGCTACACCTTC. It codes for CASSWAGYYGYTF.

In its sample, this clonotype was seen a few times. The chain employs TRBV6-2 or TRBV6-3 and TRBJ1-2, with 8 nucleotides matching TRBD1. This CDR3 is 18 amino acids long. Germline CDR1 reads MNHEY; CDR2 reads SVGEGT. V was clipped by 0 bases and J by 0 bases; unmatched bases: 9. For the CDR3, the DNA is TGTGCCAGCAGTTACTCGAACACAGGGGGGCAACCTAACTATGGCTACACCTTC. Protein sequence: CASSYSNTGGQPNYGYTF.

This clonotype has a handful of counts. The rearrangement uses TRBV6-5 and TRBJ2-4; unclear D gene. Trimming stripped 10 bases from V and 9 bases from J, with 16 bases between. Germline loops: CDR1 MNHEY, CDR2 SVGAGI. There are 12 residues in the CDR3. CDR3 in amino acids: CATLGSSSIQYF. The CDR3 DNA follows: TGTGCCACTCTGGGCAGCTCGAGCATTCAGTACTTC.